The 32 T cell receptor beta chains reported below all come from one sample, sequenced in a study of T cells after yellow fever vaccination. Using its own MiXCR run on the 5' RACE reads, TCRdb lists one record per CDR3 protein. The data contain approximately 180,000 distinct CDR3 sequences, approximately 6.2% of them singletons. Sequenced here: CD4+ T cells sorted from PBMCs, sampled on the day of the first yellow fever vaccination. The receptors were sampled from a man younger than 35 who received the YFV17D yellow fever vaccine.

This clonotype showed up just a few times. The chain is built from TRBV7-9 and TRBJ1-6, with unresolved D. Trimming took 2 bases from V and 8 from J, leaving 13 bases between them. There are 15 residues in the CDR3. Germline V gene sequence: CDR1 SEHNR, CDR2 FQNEAQ (reference sequence). The CDR3 loop reads CASSLLEGVHSPLHF. The CDR3, as DNA: TGTGCCAGCAGCTTACTCGAAGGAGTTCATTCACCCCTCCACTTT.

This clonotype has a handful of counts. The chain links TRBV5-6 to TRBJ1-2, with 7 bases matching TRBD1. CDR3 length: 14 amino acids. The J segment lost 3 bases and the V segment lost 0 bases, leaving 2 bases of the junction unmatched. In germline, CDR1 is SGHDT, CDR2 YYEEEE. The DNA of the CDR3 is TGTGCCAGCAGCTTGGGTCAGGGGGACTATGGCTACACCTTC. It translates to CASSLGQGDYGYTF. The full variable domain, its missing parts supplied by reference TRBV5-6 and TRBJ1-2, is DAGVTQSPTHLIKTRGQQVTLRCSPKSGHDTVSWYQQALGQGPQFIFQYYEEEERQRGNFPDRFSGHQFPNYSSELNVNALLLGDSALYLCASSLGQGDYGYTFGSGTRLTVV.

This clonotype was detected many times. J is TRBJ1-1 and V is TRBV7-2; D gene unclear. The germline CDR1 and CDR2 sequences are SGHTA and FQGNSA. The V and J ends lost 2 bases and 6 bases respectively, with 13 bases between them. The CDR3 is 14 residues long. The CDR3 loop reads CASSLRLLGAEAFF. In DNA, the CDR3 is TGTGCCAGCAGCTTACGACTTTTGGGCGCTGAAGCTTTCTTT.

The chain recombines TRBV11-2 with TRBJ2-7; D not resolved. Germline CDR1 reads SGHAT; CDR2 reads FQNNGV. V lost 4 bases, J lost 3 bases, and 7 bases lay in between. This CDR3 contains 12 residues. Here the CDR3 DNA reads TGTGCCAGCAGCTCCCTTAGCTACGAGCAGTACGTC. Its protein is CASSSLSYEQYV.

This clonotype came up many times. V and J are TRBV12-3 or TRBV12-4 and TRBJ2-5; 7 bases line up with TRBD1. V trimming: 0 bases; J trimming: 3 bases; junction bases outside the gene matches: 1. This CDR3 comprises 14 residues. The DNA of the CDR3 is TGTGCCAGCAGTTTAGCGACAGGGAAAGAGACCCAGTACTTC. Translated: CASSLATGKETQYF.

The CDR3 DNA follows: TGCAGTACCCCACGACAGGGCAGCTATGGCTACACCTTC. This encodes CSTPRQGSYGYTF. The genes are TRBV20-1 and TRBJ1-2; 7 bases line up with TRBD1. The germline V gene encodes CDR1 DFQATT and CDR2 SNEGSKA (reference sequence). The CDR3 is 13 residues long. The trim removed 8 bases at V and 4 bases at J, leaving 10 bases unmatched.

This clonotype was counted ten times or more. This sequence joins TRBV5-1 and TRBJ2-1, with 10 positions matching TRBD2. This CDR3 spans 14 amino acids. V was pared by 2 bases and J by 4 bases, with 0 bases of the junction left unmatched. The V gene's germline CDR1 is SGHRS and CDR2 YFSETQ. CDR3 nucleotide sequence: TGCGCCAGCAGCTTACTAGCGGGGTACAATGAGCAGTTCTTC. Protein product: CASSLLAGYNEQFF.

This clonotype was detected ten times or more. The rearrangement uses TRBV5-5 and TRBJ1-1, with 11 bases fitting TRBD1. This CDR3 contains 18 residues. Germline V CDR1 and CDR2: SGHKS, YYEKEE (reference sequence). The ends lost 2 bases at V and 1 base at J; junction bases unmatched: 10. CDR3 DNA: TGTGCCAGCAGCTTTTTCCAGGGGACAGGGGGTTGGAACACTGAAGCTTTCTTT. This sequence encodes CASSFFQGTGGWNTEAFF.

At least ten counts were recorded for this clonotype. V and J are TRBV7-3 and TRBJ2-3, with 7 nucleotides matching TRBD2. J was trimmed by 6 bases and V by 4 bases; bases with no gene match: 10. Germline lookup yields CDR1 SGHTA and CDR2 FQGTGA. There are 15 residues in the CDR3. The CDR3 spells CASSSRLAGLDTQYF. CDR3 DNA: TGTGCCAGCAGCTCCCGACTAGCCGGCTTGGATACGCAGTATTTT. The variable domain in full, completed from reference TRBV7-3 and TRBJ2-3, reads GAGVSQTPSNKVTEKGKYVELRCDPISGHTALYWYRQSLGQGPEFLIYFQGTGAADDSGLPNDRFFAVRPEGSVSTLKIQRTERGDSAVYLCASSSRLAGLDTQYFGPGTRLTVL.

This clonotype was found a few times. The V call is TRBV5-5, the J call TRBJ2-1; possibly TRBD1 for D (6 bases). V was clipped by 4 bases and J by 1 base, with 15 bases between them. This CDR3 has 16 amino acids. From germline, CDR1 is SGHKS and CDR2 YYEKEE (reference sequence). Written as DNA, the CDR3 is TGTGCCAGCAGCCGGAACCAGGGGCGGTCCTACAATGAGCAGTTCTTC. This translates into CASSRNQGRSYNEQFF.

This clonotype was counted a few times. The chain is built from TRBV7-2 and TRBJ2-3, with 8 bases that match TRBD2. Germline V gene lookup returns CDR1 SGHTA and CDR2 FQGNSA. The CDR3 consists of 14 residues. V shed 6 bases, J shed 6 bases, and the junction held 8 bases outside the gene matches. The CDR3 reads CASRNGLASDTQYF. The CDR3 region has the DNA TGTGCCAGCAGGAACGGACTAGCTAGTGATACGCAGTATTTT. Full variable domain (rest looked up from reference TRBV7-2 and TRBJ2-3): GAGVSQSPSNKVTEKGKDVELRCDPISGHTALYWYRQSLGQGLEFLIYFQGNSAPDKSGLPSDRFSAERTGGSVSTLTIQRTQQEDSAVYLCASRNGLASDTQYFGPGTRLTVL.

This clonotype was detected many times. This chain connects TRBV7-6 to TRBJ2-7; D unclear. Trimming took off 1 base at V and 3 bases at J, with 16 bases between the two ends. Germline CDR1 SGHVS, CDR2 FNYEAQ. There are 16 residues in the CDR3. The DNA for the CDR3 is TGTGCCAGCAGCTTAGATGGGTTCCCCTCACGCTACGAGCAGTACTTC. This codes for CASSLDGFPSRYEQYF.

This clonotype was detected only a few times. The chain uses TRBV5-1 and TRBJ1-4; perhaps TRBD1 as D (5 bases). This CDR3 contains 14 residues. Germline V gene sequence: CDR1 SGHRS, CDR2 YFSETQ. The V end was cut by 4 bases, the J end by 6 bases, with 13 bases between. CDR3: CASSTPGGDEKLFF. In nucleotides, the CDR3 is TGCGCCAGCAGCACCCCGGGGGGTGATGAAAAACTGTTTTTT.

Only a few counts were recorded for this clonotype. V gene TRBV11-2 combines with J gene TRBJ2-2; 10 positions agree with TRBD1. This CDR3 contains 16 residues. V was clipped by 3 bases and J by 7 bases; unmatched bases: 8. The germline gives CDR1 SGHAT, CDR2 FQNNGV. The CDR3, as DNA: TGTGCCAGCAGCTTCCGGACAGGGGGTTCTGGCGGGGAGCTGTTTTTT. It specifies CASSFRTGGSGGELFF.

This clonotype was observed a handful of times. The chain is built from TRBV5-6 and TRBJ1-1; 8 nucleotides align to TRBD1. Germline V gene lookup returns CDR1 SGHDT and CDR2 YYEEEE. The CDR3 extends over 15 amino acids. V was clipped by 3 bases and J by 9 bases; unmatched bases: 13. The CDR3 spells CASSWTGPFFSQAFF. The CDR3 DNA is TGTGCCAGCAGCTGGACAGGGCCGTTCTTTTCCCAAGCTTTCTTT.

This clonotype was picked up many times. V gene TRBV5-1 combines with J gene TRBJ2-7; 10 nucleotides align to TRBD1. The V gene's germline CDR1 is SGHRS and CDR2 YFSETQ. V was pared by 4 bases and J by 2 bases, with 3 bases of the junction left unmatched. The CDR3 loop spans 14 amino acids. The CDR3 coding sequence is TGCGCCAGCAGCCTCGGGACAGGGGCCTACGAGCAGTACTTC. Protein sequence: CASSLGTGAYEQYF.

This clonotype turned up a few times. The chain employs TRBV5-6 and TRBJ2-7; tentative D call: TRBD2 (6 bases). V shed 4 bases and J shed 2 bases, with 19 bases lying between them. The CDR3 totals 16 residues. The germline CDR1 and CDR2 sequences are SGHDT and YYEEEE. CDR3 protein: CASSEPGRGGAYEQYF. The CDR3 DNA follows: TGTGCCAGCAGCGAACCTGGGCGGGGTGGGGCCTACGAGCAGTACTTC.

This chain joins TRBV12-3 or TRBV12-4 and TRBJ1-5; D ambiguous. CDR3 size: 15 residues. V gave up 3 bases and J gave up 1 base, with 10 bases separating them. Written as DNA, the CDR3 is TGTGCCAGCAGTTTTGGGCGACCCAGCAATCAGCCCCAGCATTTT. Its translation: CASSFGRPSNQPQHF.

This clonotype showed up many times. The chain employs TRBV7-2 and TRBJ1-1, with 7 bases lining up with TRBD1. Germline V gives CDR1 SGHTA, CDR2 FQGNSA. With V trimmed by 3 bases and J by 3 bases, 1 base remained unmatched. The CDR3 spans 13 residues. The CDR3 spells CASSFGQDTEAFF. In DNA form, the CDR3 reads TGTGCCAGCAGCTTCGGACAGGACACTGAAGCTTTCTTT.

This clonotype was seen at least ten times. CDR3 region: CATSASDRSNTGELFF. Here the CDR3 DNA reads TGTGCCACCAGTGCCTCGGACAGGTCAAACACCGGGGAGCTGTTTTTT. This chain links TRBV24-1 with TRBJ2-2; 7 bases align to TRBD1. J lost 2 bases, V lost 5 bases, and 7 bases had no gene match. The CDR3 length is 16 residues. Germline lookup yields CDR1 KGHDR and CDR2 SFDVKD.

At least ten counts were recorded for this clonotype. This chain's CDR3 is CASSTNYRDSRGSNQPQHF. For the CDR3, the DNA is TGTGCCAGCAGTACAAACTACCGGGACTCACGGGGGAGCAATCAGCCCCAGCATTTT. The genes are TRBV6-2 or TRBV6-3 and TRBJ1-5, with D maybe TRBD1 (5 bases). The CDR3 spans 19 residues. Trimming shortened V by 5 bases and J by 1 base, and 24 bases separated the two germline ends. Germline loops: CDR1 MNHEY, CDR2 SVGEGT.

This clonotype was detected a few times. The CDR3 nucleotides read TGCGCCAGCAGCCTAGACAGAAATAATTCACCCCTCCACTTT. This encodes CASSLDRNNSPLHF. The genes are TRBV4-1 and TRBJ1-6, with TRBD1 as a possible D gene (5 bases). V was clipped by 4 bases and J by 5 bases, with 9 bases between them. This CDR3 has 14 amino acids. CDR1 is MGHRA, CDR2 YSYEKL, per germline.

This clonotype was seen at least ten times. The chain recombines TRBV20-1 with TRBJ2-3; D is undetermined. The CDR3 consists of 14 residues. CDR1 is DFQATT, CDR2 SNEGSKA, per germline (reference sequence). The V end lost 2 bases, the J end lost 9 bases, and 18 bases lay between the germline ends. The DNA for the CDR3 is TGCAGTGCTAGAAAAAATACTTTGTCCGACACGCAGTATTTT. This codes for CSARKNTLSDTQYF.

This clonotype occurred many times. V is TRBV6-5 and J is TRBJ2-2; D is unclear. Looked up from germline, CDR1 is MNHEY and CDR2 is SVGAGI. Trimming shortened V by 5 bases and J by 9 bases, and 19 bases separated the two germline ends. The CDR3 totals 15 residues. For the CDR3, the DNA is TGTGCCAGCAGTCCCCCGGGCCGCTACTTCCGGGAGCTGTTTTTT. Protein product: CASSPPGRYFRELFF.

This clonotype was counted a few times. The rearrangement joins TRBV24-1 to TRBJ2-5, with D perhaps TRBD1 (5 bases). V was cut by 3 bases and J by 2 bases, with 12 bases left in between. The CDR3 has 15 amino acids. Germline CDR1 is KGHDR and CDR2 is SFDVKD. CDR3 loop: CATSDSQGWQETQYF. CDR3 nucleotide sequence: TGTGCCACCAGTGATAGTCAGGGTTGGCAAGAGACCCAGTACTTC.

The chain combines TRBV12-3 or TRBV12-4 with TRBJ1-2; D perhaps matches TRBD1 (5 bases). This CDR3 contains 13 residues. V shed 2 bases and J shed 3 bases, with 7 bases lying between them. As DNA, the CDR3 is TGTGCCAGCAGTTTAATGACAGACTATGGCTACACCTTC. This codes for CASSLMTDYGYTF.

There are a few counts of this clonotype. The V call is TRBV5-6, the J call TRBJ1-5; D remains unclear. The CDR3 runs 15 residues. Trimming stripped 2 bases from V and 0 bases from J, with 9 bases between. Germline V gene sequence: CDR1 SGHDT, CDR2 YYEEEE. In DNA form, the CDR3 reads TGTGCCAGCAGCTTCAAAAGATATAGCAATCAGCCCCAGCATTTT. Protein sequence: CASSFKRYSNQPQHF.

This clonotype was counted at least ten times. The chain uses TRBV5-1 and TRBJ2-2, with D tentatively TRBD2 (6 bases). Germline V CDR1 and CDR2: SGHRS, YFSETQ. Trimming cost V 3 bases and J 0 bases, with 15 bases left between them. This CDR3 spans 17 amino acids. The CDR3 loop reads CASSYLAPTANTGELFF. CDR3 DNA: TGCGCCAGCAGCTACCTAGCGCCTACCGCGAACACCGGGGAGCTGTTTTTT. The full variable domain, completed using reference TRBV5-1 and TRBJ2-2, is KAGVTQTPRYLIKTRGQQVTLSCSPISGHRSVSWYQQTPGQGLQFLFEYFSETQRNKGNFPGRFSGRQFSNSRSEMNVSTLELGDSALYLCASSYLAPTANTGELFFGEGSRLTVL.

This clonotype was counted only a few times. The chain recombines TRBV11-2 with TRBJ2-5; TRBD1 or TRBD2 may be the D gene (7 bases each). Trimming took 5 bases from V and 7 from J, leaving 14 bases between them. Germline values: CDR1 SGHAT, CDR2 FQNNGV. CDR3 length: 13 amino acids. In DNA form, the CDR3 reads TGTGCCAGCAGCAATGACAGGGAGGGGACCCAGTACTTC. Translating gives CASSNDREGTQYF.

The CDR3: CASSPTTGIGTYEQYF. Written as DNA, the CDR3 is TGTGCCAGCTCCCCCACGACAGGAATCGGCACCTACGAGCAGTACTTC. V is TRBV18 and J is TRBJ2-7, with a weak D call TRBD1 (6 bases). The CDR3 runs to 16 residues. Germline CDR1 reads KGHSH; CDR2 reads LQKENI. Between the trimmed V and J ends, which lost 6 bases and 2 bases, there was a span of 20 bases.

This clonotype has a handful of counts. This chain joins TRBV20-1 and TRBJ1-2; no clear D gene. V lost 0 bases, J lost 6 bases, and 11 bases lay in between. Germline CDR1 and CDR2: DFQATT and SNEGSKA (reference sequence). The CDR3 consists of 13 residues. CDR3 sequence reads: CSARDHPGDGYTF. DNA of the CDR3: TGCAGTGCTAGAGATCATCCCGGCGATGGCTACACCTTC.

There are many counts of this clonotype. The V and J genes are TRBV20-1 and TRBJ2-3; no reliable D call. Germline CDR1 DFQATT, CDR2 SNEGSKA (reference sequence). The CDR3 totals 15 residues. V was shortened by 6 bases and J by 0 bases, with 16 bases between the two germline ends. The CDR3 protein is CSATLPRSSTDTQYF. The CDR3 DNA reads as TGCAGTGCCACCCTTCCCCGGTCTAGCACAGATACGCAGTATTTT.